The rows below give T cell receptor beta chains drawn from one sample of a study of human T cells and chemical hapten exposure. MiXCR, applied by TCRdb to the RACE reads, yields one record per CDR3 protein. The sample yields about 65,000 distinct CDR3 sequences, about 6% seen once. Material for sequencing was whole blood. These receptors were taken from a female donor in good health. Some clones in this sample may be carry-over from other donors' samples. Each CDR3 is given with its conserved first and last residue. A D gene is named only where the DNA matches it firmly. Only some rows state a clone size, as once, few, many or a class for expanded clones.

>few|TRBV5-1|TRBJ1-2|.
CASTKDRNYGYTF
TGCGCCAGCACGAAAGACCGTAACTATGGCTACACCTTC
>many|TRBV12-3/TRBV12-4|TRBJ1-1|.
CASTMTQSNTEAFF
TGTGCCAGCACCATGACACAATCGAACACTGAAGCTTTCTTT
>.|TRBV28|TRBJ2-7|TRBD2
CASSFIAGGYEQYF
TGTGCCAGCAGTTTCATAGCGGGAGGGTACGAGCAGTACTTC
>.|TRBV20-1|TRBJ2-7|TRBD2
CSASGKLAGTYEQYF
TGCAGTGCTAGCGGGAAGCTAGCGGGGACCTACGAGCAGTACTTC
>.|TRBV20-1|TRBJ1-1|TRBD1
CSARQGVFGTEAFF
TGCAGTGCTAGACAGGGGGTGTTTGGAACTGAAGCTTTCTTT
>many|TRBV10-3|TRBJ1-3|TRBD1
CAITQGTGDARGNTIYF
TGTGCCATCACCCAAGGGACAGGGGATGCGAGAGGAAACACCATATATTTT
>.|TRBV20-1|TRBJ2-3|.
CSASDVSTDTQYF
TGCAGTGCTAGTGACGTCAGCACAGATACGCAGTATTTT
>many|TRBV20-1|TRBJ2-1|.
CSARDRAELPEQFF
TGCAGTGCTAGAGATCGCGCCGAGCTGCCTGAGCAGTTCTTC
>many|TRBV6-6|TRBJ1-1|.
CASNQGQWDTEAFF
TGTGCCAGCAACCAGGGCCAGTGGGACACTGAAGCTTTCTTT
>.|TRBV7-2|TRBJ2-1|TRBD2
CASSFYAGTSDYNEQFF
TGTGCCAGCAGCTTCTACGCCGGGACTAGCGATTACAATGAGCAGTTCTTC
>few|TRBV7-9|TRBJ2-7|TRBD2
CASSRSGSSYEQYF
TGTGCCAGCAGCCGTAGCGGGAGCTCCTACGAGCAGTACTTC
>few|TRBV14|TRBJ2-1|TRBD1
CASSQTIPGTGTFF
TGTGCCAGCAGCCAAACGATTCCCGGGACAGGGACGTTCTTC
>.|TRBV6-2/TRBV6-3|TRBJ2-2|.
CASDGGAEDWTGELFF
TGTGCCAGCGATGGGGGGGCAGAGGACTGGACCGGGGAGCTGTTTTTT
>many|TRBV5-6|TRBJ1-2|TRBD1
CASSSGTGSYGYTF
TGTGCCAGCAGTTCCGGGACAGGGAGTTATGGCTACACCTTC
>few|TRBV5-4|TRBJ1-4|.
CASSSDRTTNEKLFF
TGTGCCAGCAGCTCAGACCGTACAACTAATGAAAAACTGTTTTTT
>many|TRBV10-3|TRBJ2-3|.
CAIGMADTQYF
TGTGCCATCGGTATGGCAGATACGCAGTATTTT
>many|TRBV6-5|TRBJ2-1|TRBD2
CASSRTSGNYNEQFF
TGTGCCAGCAGCCGGACTAGCGGGAATTACAATGAGCAGTTCTTC
>many|TRBV6-2/TRBV6-3|TRBJ2-7|TRBD1
CASSLGQPYEQYF
TGTGCCAGCAGTTTGGGACAGCCCTACGAGCAGTACTTC
>many|TRBV5-1|TRBJ2-3|.
CASSLVPSAPSTDTQYF
TGCGCCAGCAGCTTGGTCCCGTCCGCACCTAGCACAGATACGCAGTATTTT
>many|TRBV4-1|TRBJ1-2|.
CASSQETGSGYTF
TGCGCCAGCAGCCAAGAAACAGGGTCCGGCTACACCTTC